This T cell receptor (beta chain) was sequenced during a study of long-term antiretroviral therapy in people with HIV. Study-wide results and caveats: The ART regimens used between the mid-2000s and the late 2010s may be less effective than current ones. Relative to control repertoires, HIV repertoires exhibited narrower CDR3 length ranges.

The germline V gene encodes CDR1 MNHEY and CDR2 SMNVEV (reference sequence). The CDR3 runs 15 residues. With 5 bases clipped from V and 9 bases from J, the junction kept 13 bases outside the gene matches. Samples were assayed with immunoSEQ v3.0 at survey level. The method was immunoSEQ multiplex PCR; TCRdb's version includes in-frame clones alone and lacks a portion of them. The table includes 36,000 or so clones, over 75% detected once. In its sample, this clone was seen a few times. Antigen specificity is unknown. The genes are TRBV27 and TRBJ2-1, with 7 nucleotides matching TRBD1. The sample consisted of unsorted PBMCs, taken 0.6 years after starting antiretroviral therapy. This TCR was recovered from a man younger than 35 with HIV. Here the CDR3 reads CASSPIGGAVLEQFF. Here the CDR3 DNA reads TGTGCCAGCAGTCCGATAGGGGGCGCCGTCCTTGAGCAGTTCTTC.